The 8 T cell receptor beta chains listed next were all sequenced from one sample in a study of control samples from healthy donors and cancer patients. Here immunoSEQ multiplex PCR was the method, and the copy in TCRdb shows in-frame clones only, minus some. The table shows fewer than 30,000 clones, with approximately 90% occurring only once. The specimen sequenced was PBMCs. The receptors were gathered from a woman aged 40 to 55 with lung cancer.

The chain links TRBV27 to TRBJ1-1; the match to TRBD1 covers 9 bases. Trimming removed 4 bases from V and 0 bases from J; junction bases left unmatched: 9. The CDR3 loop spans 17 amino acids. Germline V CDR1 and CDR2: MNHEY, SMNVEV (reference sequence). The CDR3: CASSSGTGSPLNTEAFF. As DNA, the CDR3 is TGTGCCAGCAGTTCCGGGACAGGGTCCCCTCTGAACACTGAAGCTTTCTTT.

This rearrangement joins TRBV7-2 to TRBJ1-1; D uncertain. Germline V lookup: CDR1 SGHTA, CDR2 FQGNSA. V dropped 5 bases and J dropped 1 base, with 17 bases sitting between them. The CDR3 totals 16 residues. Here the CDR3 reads CASSLLPSPGNTEAFF. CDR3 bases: TGTGCCAGCAGCCTATTGCCTTCCCCTGGGAACACTGAAGCTTTCTTT.

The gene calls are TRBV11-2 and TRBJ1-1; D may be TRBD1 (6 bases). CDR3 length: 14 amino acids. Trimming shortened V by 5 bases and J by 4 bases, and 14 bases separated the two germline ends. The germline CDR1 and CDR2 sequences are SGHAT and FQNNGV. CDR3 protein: CASSAGARGTEAFF. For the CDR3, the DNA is TGTGCCAGCAGCGCAGGGGCTAGGGGCACTGAAGCTTTCTTT.

The CDR3: CASSPGQVSVEQYF. CDR3 bases: TGTGCCAGCTCACCGGGACAGGTATCGGTCGAGCAGTACTTC. V and J are TRBV18 and TRBJ2-7; 8 positions agree with TRBD1. Trimming at V came to 3 bases and at J to 6 bases, leaving 7 bases not matched to a gene. Germline CDR1 is KGHSH and CDR2 is LQKENI. The CDR3 is 14 residues long. The variable domain in full, completed from reference TRBV18 and TRBJ2-7, reads NAGVMQNPRHLVRRRGQEARLRCSPMKGHSHVYWYRQLPEEGLKFMVYLQKENIIDESGMPKERFSAEFPKEGPSILRIQQVVRGDSAAYFCASSPGQVSVEQYFGPGTRLTVT.

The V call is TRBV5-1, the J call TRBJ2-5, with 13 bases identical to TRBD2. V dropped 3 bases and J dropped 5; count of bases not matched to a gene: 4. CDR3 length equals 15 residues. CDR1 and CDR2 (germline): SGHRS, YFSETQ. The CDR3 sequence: CASSSGTSGAETQYF. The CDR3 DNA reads TGCGCCAGCAGCTCCGGGACTAGCGGGGCGGAGACCCAGTACTTC.

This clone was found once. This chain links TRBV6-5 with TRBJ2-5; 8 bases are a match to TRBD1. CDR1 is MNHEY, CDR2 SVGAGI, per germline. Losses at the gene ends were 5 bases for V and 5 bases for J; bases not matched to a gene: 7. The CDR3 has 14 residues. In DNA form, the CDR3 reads TGTGCCAGCAGTACGCAGGGGGCTGGTGAGACCCAGTACTTC. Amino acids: CASSTQGAGETQYF.

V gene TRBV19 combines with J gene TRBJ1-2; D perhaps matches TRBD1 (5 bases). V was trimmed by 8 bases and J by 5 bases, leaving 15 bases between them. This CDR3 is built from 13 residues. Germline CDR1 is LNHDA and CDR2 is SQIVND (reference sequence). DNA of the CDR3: TGTGCCAGTTCGGACAAGGCGACGTATGGCTACACCTTC. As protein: CASSDKATYGYTF. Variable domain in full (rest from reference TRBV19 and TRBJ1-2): DGGITQSPKYLFRKEGQNVTLSCEQNLNHDAMYWYRQDPGQGLRLIYYSQIVNDFQKGDIAEGYSVSREKKESFPLTVTSAQKNPTAFYLCASSDKATYGYTFGSGTRLTVV.

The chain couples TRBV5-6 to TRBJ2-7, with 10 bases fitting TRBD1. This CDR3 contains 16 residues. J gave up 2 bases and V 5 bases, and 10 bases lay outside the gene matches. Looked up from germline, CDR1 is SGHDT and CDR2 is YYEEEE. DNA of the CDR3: TGTGCCAGCAGGTCGACACCGGGACAGGGGCCCTACGAGCAGTACTTC. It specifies CASRSTPGQGPYEQYF. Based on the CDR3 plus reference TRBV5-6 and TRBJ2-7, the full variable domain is DAGVTQSPTHLIKTRGQQVTLRCSPKSGHDTVSWYQQALGQGPQFIFQYYEEEERQRGNFPDRFSGHQFPNYSSELNVNALLLGDSALYLCASRSTPGQGPYEQYFGPGTRLTVT.